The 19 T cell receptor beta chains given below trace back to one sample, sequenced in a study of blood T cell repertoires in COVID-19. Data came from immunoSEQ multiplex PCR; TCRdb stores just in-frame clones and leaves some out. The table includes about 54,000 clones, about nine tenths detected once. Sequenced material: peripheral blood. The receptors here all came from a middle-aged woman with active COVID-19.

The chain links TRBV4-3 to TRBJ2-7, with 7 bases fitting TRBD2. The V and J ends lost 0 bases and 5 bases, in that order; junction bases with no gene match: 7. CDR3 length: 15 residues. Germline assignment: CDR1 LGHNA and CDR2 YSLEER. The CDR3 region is CASSQDRAGRDEQYF. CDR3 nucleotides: TGCGCCAGCAGCCAAGATCGAGCGGGGCGAGACGAGCAGTACTTC.

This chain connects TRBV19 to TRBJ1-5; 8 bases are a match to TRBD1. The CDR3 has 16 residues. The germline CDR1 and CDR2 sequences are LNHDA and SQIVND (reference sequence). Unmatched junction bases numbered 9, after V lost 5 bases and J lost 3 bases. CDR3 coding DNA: TGTGCCAGTAGTTGGCAGGGGGCCCCCCTCAATCAGCCCCAGCATTTT. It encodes CASSWQGAPLNQPQHF.

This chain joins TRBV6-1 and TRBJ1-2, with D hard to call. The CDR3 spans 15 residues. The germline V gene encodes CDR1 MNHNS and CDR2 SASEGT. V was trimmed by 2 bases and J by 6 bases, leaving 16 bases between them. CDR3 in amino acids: CASSELAYLGNGYTF. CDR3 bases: TGTGCCAGCAGTGAATTGGCTTACCTGGGCAATGGCTACACCTTC.

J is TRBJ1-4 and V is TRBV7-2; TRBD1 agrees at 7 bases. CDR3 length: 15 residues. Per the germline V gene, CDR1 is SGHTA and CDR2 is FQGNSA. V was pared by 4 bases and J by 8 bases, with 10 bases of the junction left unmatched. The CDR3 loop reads CASSSDRADFEKLFF. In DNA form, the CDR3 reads TGTGCCAGCAGCTCAGACAGGGCGGACTTCGAAAAACTGTTTTTT.

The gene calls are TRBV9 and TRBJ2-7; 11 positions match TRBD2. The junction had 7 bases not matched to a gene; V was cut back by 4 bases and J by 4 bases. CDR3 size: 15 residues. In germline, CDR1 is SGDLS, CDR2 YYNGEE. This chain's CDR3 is CASSSGGLAEYEQYF. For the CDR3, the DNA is TGTGCCAGCAGCTCTGGGGGACTAGCGGAGTACGAGCAGTACTTC.

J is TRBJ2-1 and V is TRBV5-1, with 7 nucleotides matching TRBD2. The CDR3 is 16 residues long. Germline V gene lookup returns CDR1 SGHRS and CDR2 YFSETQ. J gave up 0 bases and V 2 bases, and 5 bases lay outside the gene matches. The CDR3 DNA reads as TGCGCCAGCAGCTTCAGTCTAGCGGCCTCCTACAATGAGCAGTTCTTC. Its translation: CASSFSLAASYNEQFF. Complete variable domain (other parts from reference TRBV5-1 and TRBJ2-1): KAGVTQTPRYLIKTRGQQVTLSCSPISGHRSVSWYQQTPGQGLQFLFEYFSETQRNKGNFPGRFSGRQFSNSRSEMNVSTLELGDSALYLCASSFSLAASYNEQFFGPGTRLTVL.

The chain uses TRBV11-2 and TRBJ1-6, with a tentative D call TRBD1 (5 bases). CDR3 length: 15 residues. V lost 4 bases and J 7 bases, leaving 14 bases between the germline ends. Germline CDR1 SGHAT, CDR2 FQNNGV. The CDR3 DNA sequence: TGTGCCAGCAGCTCGTATCAGGGTCAAAATTCACCCCTCCACTTT. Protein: CASSSYQGQNSPLHF. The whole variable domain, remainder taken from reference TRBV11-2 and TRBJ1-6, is EAGVAQSPRYKIIEKRQSVAFWCNPISGHATLYWYQQILGQGPKLLIQFQNNGVVDDSQLPKDRFSAERLKGVDSTLKIQPAKLEDSAVYLCASSSYQGQNSPLHFGNGTRLTVT.

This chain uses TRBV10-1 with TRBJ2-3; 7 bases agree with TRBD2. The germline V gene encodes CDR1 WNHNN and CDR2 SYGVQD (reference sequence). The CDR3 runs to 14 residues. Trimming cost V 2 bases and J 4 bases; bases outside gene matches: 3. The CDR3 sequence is CASSERGEADTQYF. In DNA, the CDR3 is TGCGCCAGCAGTGAGCGGGGGGAGGCAGATACGCAGTATTTT.

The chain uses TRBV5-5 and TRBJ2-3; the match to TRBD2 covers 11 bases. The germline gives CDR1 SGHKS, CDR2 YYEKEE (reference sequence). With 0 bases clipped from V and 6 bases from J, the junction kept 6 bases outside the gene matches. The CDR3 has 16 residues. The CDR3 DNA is TGTGCCAGCAGCTTGGGACTAGCGGGACGACGGGATACGCAGTATTTT. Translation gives CASSLGLAGRRDTQYF.

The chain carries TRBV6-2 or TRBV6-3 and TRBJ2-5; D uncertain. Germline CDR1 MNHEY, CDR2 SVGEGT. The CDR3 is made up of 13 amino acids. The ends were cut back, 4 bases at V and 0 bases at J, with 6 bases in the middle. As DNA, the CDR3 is TGTGCCAGCAGTTTACTCCACCAAGAGACCCAGTACTTC. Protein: CASSLLHQETQYF.

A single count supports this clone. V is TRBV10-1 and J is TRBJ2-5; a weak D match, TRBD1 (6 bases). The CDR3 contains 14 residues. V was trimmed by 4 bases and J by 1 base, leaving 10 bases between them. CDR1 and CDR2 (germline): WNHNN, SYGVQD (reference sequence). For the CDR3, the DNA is TGCGCCAGCAGTGGAAGGGGGACCCAAGAGACCCAGTACTTC. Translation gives CASSGRGTQETQYF.

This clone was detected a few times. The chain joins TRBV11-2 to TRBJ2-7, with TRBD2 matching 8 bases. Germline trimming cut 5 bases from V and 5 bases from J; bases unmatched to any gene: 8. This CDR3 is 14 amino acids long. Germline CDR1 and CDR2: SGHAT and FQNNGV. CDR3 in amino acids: CASSPGTRTNEQYF. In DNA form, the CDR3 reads TGTGCCAGCAGCCCCGGGACTAGGACAAACGAGCAGTACTTC.

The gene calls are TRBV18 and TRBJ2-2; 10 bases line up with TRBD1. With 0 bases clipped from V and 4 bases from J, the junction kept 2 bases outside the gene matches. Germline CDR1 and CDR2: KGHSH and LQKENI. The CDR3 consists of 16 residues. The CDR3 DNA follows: TGTGCCAGCTCACCACCGGGACAGGGGCCCACCGGGGAGCTGTTTTTT. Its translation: CASSPPGQGPTGELFF.

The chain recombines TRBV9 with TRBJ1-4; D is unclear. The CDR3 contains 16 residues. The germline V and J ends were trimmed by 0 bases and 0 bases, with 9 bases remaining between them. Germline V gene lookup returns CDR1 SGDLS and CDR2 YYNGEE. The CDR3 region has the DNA TGTGCCAGCAGCGTAGTGAGCAGCGCAACTAATGAAAAACTGTTTTTT. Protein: CASSVVSSATNEKLFF.

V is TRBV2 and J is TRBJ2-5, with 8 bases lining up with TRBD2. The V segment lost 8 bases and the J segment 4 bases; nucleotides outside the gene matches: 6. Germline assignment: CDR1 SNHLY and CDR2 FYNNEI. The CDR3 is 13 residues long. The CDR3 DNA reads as TGTGCCAGCGGCGGGGGGAGGCGAGAGACCCAGTACTTC. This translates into CASGGGRRETQYF.

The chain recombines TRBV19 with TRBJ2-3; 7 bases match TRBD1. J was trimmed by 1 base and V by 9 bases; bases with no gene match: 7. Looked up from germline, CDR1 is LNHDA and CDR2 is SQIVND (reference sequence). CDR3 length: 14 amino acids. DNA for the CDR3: TGTGCCAGCAGAAACGGACAGGGCACAGATACGCAGTATTTT. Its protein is CASRNGQGTDTQYF.

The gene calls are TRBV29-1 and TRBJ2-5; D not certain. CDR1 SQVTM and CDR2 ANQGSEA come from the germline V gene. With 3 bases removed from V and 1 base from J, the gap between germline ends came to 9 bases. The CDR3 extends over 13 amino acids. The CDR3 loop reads CSVERAVQETQYF. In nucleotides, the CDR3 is TGCAGCGTTGAGCGCGCGGTCCAAGAGACCCAGTACTTC.

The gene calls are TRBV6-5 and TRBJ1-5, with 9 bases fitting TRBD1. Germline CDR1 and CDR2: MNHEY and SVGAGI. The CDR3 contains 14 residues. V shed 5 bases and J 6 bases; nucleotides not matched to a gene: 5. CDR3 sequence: CASSPGQGVQPQHF. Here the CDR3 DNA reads TGTGCCAGCAGTCCGGGACAGGGCGTTCAGCCCCAGCATTTT.

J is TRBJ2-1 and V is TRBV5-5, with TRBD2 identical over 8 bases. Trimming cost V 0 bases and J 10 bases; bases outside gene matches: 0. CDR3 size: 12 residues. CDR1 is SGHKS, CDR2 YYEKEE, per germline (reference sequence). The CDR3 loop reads CASSLGGGEQFF. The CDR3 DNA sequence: TGTGCCAGCAGCTTGGGCGGGGGGGAGCAGTTCTTC.